This T cell receptor (beta chain) appears in the sequencing data of a study of breast tumors, draining lymph nodes, adjacent tissues. Study-level findings and limits: Tumor T cell lymph node origin was a supported hypothesis, not proven. Data fit most tumor T cells coming from lymph node, expanding in tumor.

Germline V gene lookup returns CDR1 DFQATT and CDR2 SNEGSKA (reference sequence). V shed 5 bases and J 1 base; nucleotides not matched to a gene: 4. The CDR3 runs to 13 residues. TCRdb processed the multiplex PCR reads anew with MiXCR; each CDR3 protein has one entry. The sample carries 190,000 or so distinct CDR3 sequences, roughly 29% recorded once. Only one count was recorded for this clonotype. Its matching antigen is unknown. The lymph nodes were axillary draining lymph nodes from breast cancer patients. This chain joins TRBV20-1 and TRBJ2-5; 7 bases fit TRBD1. The TCR sequence derives from a female donor with breast cancer. Some clones in this sample may be carry-over from other donors' samples. Sequencing was done on a sample of axillary lymph node tissue. Here the CDR3 DNA reads TGCAGTGCTCAACGGGACAGCCAAGAGACCCAGTACTTC. Its translation: CSAQRDSQETQYF.